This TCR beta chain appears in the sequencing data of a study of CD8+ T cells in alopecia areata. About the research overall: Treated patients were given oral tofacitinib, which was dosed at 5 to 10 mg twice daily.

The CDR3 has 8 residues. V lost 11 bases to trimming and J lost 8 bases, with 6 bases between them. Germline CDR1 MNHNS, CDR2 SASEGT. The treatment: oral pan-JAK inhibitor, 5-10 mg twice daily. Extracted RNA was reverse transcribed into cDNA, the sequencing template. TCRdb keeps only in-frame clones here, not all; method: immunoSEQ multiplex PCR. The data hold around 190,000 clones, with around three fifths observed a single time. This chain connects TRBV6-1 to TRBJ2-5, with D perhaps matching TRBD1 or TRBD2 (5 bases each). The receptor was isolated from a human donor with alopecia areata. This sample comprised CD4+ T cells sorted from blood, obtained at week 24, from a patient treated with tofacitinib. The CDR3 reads CAGGTQYF. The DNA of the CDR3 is TGTGCCGGGGGAACCCAGTACTTC.